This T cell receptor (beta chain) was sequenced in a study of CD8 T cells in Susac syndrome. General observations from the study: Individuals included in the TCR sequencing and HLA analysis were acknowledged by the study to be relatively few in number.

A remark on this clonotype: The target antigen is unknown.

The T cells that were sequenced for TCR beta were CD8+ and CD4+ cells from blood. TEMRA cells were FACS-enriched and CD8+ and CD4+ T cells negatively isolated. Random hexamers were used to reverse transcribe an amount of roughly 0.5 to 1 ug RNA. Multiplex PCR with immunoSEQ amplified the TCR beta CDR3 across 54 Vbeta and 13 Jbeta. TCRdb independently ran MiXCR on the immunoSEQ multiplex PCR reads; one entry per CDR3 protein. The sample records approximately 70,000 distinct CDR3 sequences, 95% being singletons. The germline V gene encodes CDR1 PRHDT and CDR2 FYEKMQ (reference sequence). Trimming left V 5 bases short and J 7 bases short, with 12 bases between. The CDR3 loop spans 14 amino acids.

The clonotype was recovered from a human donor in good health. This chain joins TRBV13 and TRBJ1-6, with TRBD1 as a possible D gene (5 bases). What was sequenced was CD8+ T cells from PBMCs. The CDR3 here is CASSPRDGNSPLHF. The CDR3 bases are TGTGCCAGCAGCCCGAGGGACGGGAATTCACCCCTCCACTTT.